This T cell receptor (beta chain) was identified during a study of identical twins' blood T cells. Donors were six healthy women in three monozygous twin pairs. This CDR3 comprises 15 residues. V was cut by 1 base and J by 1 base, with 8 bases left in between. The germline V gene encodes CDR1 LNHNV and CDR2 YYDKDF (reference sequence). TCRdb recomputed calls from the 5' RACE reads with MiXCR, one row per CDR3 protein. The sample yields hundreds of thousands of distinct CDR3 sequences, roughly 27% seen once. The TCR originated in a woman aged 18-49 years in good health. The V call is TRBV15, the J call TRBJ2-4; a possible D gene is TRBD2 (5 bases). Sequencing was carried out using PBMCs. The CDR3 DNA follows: TGTGCCACCAGCAGAGGAGGGAGCGCCAAAAACATTCAGTACTTC. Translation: CATSRGGSAKNIQYF.